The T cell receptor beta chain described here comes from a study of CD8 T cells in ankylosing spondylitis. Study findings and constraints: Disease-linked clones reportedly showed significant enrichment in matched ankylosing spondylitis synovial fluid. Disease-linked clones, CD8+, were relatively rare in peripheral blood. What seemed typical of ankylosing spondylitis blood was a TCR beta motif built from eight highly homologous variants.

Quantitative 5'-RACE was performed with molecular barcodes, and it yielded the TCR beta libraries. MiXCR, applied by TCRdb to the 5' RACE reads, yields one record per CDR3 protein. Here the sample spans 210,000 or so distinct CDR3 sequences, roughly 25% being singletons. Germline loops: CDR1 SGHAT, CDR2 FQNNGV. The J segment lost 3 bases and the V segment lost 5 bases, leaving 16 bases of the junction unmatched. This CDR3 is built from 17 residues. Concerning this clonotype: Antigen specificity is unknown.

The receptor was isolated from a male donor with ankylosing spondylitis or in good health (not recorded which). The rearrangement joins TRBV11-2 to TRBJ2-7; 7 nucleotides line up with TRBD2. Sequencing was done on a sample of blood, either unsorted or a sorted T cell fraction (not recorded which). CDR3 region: CASSRPWARLAVYEQYF. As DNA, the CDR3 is TGTGCCAGCAGCCGACCTTGGGCCAGGCTAGCGGTCTACGAGCAGTACTTC.